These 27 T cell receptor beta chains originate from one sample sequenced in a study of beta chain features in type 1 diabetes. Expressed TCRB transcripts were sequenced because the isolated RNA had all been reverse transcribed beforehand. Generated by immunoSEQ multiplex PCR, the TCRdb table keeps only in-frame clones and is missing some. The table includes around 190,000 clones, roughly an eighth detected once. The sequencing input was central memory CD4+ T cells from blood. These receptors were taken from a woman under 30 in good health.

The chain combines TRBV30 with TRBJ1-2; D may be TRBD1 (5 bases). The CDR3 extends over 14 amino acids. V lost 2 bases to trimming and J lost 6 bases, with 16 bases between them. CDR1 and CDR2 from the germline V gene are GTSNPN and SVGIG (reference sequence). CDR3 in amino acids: CAWSPRQLVDGYTF. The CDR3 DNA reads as TGTGCCTGGAGTCCAAGACAGCTTGTGGATGGCTACACCTTC.

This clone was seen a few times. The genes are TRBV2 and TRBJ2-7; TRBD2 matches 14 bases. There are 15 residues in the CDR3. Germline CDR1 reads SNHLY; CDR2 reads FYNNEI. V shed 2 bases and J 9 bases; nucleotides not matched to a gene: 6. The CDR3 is CASSERGLAGAAQYF. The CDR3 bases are TGTGCCAGCAGTGAAAGGGGACTAGCGGGGGCGGCGCAGTACTTC.

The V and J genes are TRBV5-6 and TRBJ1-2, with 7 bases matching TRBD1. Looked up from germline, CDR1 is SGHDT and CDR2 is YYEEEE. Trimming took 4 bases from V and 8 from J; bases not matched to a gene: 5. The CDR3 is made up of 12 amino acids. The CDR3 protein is CASSTNRGGYTF. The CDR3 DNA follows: TGTGCCAGCAGCACGAACAGGGGAGGCTACACCTTC.

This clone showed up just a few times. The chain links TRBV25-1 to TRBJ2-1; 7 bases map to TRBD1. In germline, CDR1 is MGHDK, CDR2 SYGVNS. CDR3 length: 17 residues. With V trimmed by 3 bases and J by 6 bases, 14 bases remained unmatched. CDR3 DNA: TGTGCCAGCAGTGAGGGGCCGCAGGGGGTTTGGTCCAATGAGCAGTTCTTC. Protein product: CASSEGPQGVWSNEQFF.

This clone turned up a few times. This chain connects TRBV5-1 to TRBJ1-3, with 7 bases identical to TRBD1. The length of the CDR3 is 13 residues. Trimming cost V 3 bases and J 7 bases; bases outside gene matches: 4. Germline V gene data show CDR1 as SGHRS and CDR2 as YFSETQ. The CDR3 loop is CASSSTGMNTIYF. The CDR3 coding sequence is TGCGCCAGCAGCTCGACAGGGATGAACACCATATATTTT.

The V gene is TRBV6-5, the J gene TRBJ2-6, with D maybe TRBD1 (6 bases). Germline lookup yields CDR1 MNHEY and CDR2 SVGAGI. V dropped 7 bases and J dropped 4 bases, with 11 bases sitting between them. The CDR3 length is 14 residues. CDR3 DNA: TGTGCCAGCAACAGGGCGGACGGGGCCAACGTCCTGACTTTC. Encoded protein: CASNRADGANVLTF.

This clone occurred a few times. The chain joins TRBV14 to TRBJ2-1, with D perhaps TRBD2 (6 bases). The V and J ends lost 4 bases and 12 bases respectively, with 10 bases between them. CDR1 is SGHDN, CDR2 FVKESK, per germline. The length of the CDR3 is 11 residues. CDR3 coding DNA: TGTGCCAGCAGCCTCGCGGGGAGGCAGTTCTTC. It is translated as CASSLAGRQFF.

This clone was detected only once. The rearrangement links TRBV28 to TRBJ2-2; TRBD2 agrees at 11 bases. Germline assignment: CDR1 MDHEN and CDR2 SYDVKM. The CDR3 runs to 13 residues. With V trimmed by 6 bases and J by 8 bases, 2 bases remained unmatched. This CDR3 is CASRGLAVGELFF. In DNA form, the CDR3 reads TGTGCCAGCAGGGGACTAGCGGTTGGGGAGCTGTTTTTT. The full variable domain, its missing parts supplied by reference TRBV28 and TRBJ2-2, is DVKVTQSSRYLVKRTGEKVFLECVQDMDHENMFWYRQDPGLGLRLIYFSYDVKMKEKGDIPEGYSVSREKKERFSLILESASTNQTSMYLCASRGLAVGELFFGEGSRLTVL.

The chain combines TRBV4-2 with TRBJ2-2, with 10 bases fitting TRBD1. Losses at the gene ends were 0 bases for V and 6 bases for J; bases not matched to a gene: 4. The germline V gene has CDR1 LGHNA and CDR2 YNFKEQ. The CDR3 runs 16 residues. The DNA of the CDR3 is TGTGCCAGCAGCCAAGAACCCGGGACAGGGGCCGGGGAGCTGTTTTTT. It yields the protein CASSQEPGTGAGELFF.

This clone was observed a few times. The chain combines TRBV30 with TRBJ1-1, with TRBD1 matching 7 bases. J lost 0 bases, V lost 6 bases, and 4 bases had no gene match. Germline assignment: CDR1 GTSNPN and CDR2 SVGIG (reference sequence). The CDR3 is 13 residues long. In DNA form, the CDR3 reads TGTGCCTGTTCCAGGGGGGTGAACACTGAAGCTTTCTTT. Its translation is CACSRGVNTEAFF.

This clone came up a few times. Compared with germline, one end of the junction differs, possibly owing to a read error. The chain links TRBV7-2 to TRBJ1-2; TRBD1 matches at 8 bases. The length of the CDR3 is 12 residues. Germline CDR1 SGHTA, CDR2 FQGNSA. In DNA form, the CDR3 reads TGTGCCAGCAACTTAGACAGGGGTGGCTACACCTTC. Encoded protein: CASNLDRGGYTF.

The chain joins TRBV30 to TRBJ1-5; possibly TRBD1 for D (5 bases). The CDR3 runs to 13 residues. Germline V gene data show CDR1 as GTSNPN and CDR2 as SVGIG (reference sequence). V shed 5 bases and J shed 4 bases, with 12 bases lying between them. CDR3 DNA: TGTGCCTGGGACCACAGGAATAATCAGCCCCAGCATTTT. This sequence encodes CAWDHRNNQPQHF.

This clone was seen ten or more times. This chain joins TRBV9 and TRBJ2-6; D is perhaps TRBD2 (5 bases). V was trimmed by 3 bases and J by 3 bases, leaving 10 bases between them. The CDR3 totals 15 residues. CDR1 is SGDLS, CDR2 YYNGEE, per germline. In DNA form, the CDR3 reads TGTGCCAGCAGCGGTCGGGGTTTTGGGGCCAACGTCCTGACTTTC. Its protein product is CASSGRGFGANVLTF.

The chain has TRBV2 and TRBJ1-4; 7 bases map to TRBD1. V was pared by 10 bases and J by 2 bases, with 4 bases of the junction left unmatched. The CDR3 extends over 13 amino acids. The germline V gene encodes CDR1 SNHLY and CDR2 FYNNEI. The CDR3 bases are TGTGCCATCGAGACAGGGACTAATGAAAAACTGTTTTTT. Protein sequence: CAIETGTNEKLFF. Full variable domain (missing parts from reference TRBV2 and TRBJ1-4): EPEVTQTPSHQVTQMGQEVILRCVPISNHLYFYWYRQILGQKVEFLVSFYNNEISEKSEIFDDQFSVERPDGSNFTLKIRSTKLEDSAMYFCAIETGTNEKLFFGSGTQLSVL.

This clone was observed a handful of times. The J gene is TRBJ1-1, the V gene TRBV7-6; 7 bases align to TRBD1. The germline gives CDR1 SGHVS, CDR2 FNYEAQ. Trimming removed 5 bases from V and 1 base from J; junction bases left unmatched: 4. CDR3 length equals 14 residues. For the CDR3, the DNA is TGTGCCAGCAGCGTGGACAGGAGGAACACTGAAGCTTTCTTT. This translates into CASSVDRRNTEAFF.

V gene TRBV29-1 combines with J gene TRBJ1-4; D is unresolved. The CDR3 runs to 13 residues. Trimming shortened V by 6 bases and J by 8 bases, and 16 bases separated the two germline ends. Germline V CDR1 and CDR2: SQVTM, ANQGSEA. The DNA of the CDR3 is TGCAGCGTAGCGTCGGCCCCCCGCGAAAAACTGTTTTTT. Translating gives CSVASAPREKLFF. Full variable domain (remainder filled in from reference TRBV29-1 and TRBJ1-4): SAVISQKPSRDICQRGTSLTIQCQVDSQVTMMFWYRQQPGQSLTLIATANQGSEATYESGFVIDKFPISRPNLTFSTLTVSNMSPEDSSIYLCSVASAPREKLFFGSGTQLSVL.

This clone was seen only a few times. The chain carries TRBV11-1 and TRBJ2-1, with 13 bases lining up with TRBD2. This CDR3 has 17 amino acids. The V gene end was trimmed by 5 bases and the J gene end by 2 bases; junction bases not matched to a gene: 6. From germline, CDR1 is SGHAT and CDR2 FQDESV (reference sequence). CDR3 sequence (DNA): TGTGCCAGCAGCCCGACTAGCGGGAGGAGGACCTACAATGAGCAGTTCTTC. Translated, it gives CASSPTSGRRTYNEQFF.

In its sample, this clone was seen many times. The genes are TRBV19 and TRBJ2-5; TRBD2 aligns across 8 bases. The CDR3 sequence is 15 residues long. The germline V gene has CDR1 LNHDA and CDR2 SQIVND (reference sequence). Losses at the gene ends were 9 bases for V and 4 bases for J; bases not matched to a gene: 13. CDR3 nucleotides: TGTGCCAGCCAACCCGGGACTAGTTACCGAGAGACCCAGTACTTC. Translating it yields CASQPGTSYRETQYF.

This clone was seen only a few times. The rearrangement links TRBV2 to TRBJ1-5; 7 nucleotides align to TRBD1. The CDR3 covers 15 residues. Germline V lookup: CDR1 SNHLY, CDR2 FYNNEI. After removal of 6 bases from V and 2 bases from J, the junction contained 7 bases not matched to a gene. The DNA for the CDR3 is TGTGCCAGCAGCCCCGACAGGGCGGGCAATCAGCCCCAGCATTTT. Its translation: CASSPDRAGNQPQHF. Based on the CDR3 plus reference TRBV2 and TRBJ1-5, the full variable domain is EPEVTQTPSHQVTQMGQEVILRCVPISNHLYFYWYRQILGQKVEFLVSFYNNEISEKSEIFDDQFSVERPDGSNFTLKIRSTKLEDSAMYFCASSPDRAGNQPQHFGDGTRLSIL.

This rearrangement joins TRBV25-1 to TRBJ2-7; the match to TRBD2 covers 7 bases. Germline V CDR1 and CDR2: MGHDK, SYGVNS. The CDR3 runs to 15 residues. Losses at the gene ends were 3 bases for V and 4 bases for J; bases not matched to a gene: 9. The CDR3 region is CASSDLGGENYEQYF. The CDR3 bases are TGTGCCAGCAGTGATCTGGGGGGGGAAAATTACGAGCAGTACTTC.

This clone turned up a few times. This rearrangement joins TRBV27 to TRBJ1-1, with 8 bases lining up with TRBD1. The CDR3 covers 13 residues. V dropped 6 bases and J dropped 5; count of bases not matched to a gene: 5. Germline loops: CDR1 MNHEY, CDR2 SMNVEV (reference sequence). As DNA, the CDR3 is TGTGCCAGCAGATACACAGGGGGTACTGAAGCTTTCTTT. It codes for CASRYTGGTEAFF.

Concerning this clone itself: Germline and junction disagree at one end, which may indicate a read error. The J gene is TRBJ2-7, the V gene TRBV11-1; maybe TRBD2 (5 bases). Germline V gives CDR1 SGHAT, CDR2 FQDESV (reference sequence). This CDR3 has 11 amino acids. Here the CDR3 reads CASSSADLRLF. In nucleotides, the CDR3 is TGTGCCAGCAGCTCCGCGGACTTGAGACTGTTC.

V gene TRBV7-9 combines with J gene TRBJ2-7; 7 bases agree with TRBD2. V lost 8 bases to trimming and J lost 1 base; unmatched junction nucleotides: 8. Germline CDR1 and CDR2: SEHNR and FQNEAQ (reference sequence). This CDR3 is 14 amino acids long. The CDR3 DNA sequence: TGTGCCAGCTCTTGGCTAGCGGAGTCCTACGAGCAGTACTTC. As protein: CASSWLAESYEQYF.

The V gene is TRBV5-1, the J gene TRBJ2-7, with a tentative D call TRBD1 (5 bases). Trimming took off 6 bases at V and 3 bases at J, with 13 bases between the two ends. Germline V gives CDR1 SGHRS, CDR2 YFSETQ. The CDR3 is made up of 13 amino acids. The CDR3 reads CASMFPGYYEQYF. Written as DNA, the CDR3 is TGCGCCAGCATGTTTCCAGGGTACTACGAGCAGTACTTC.

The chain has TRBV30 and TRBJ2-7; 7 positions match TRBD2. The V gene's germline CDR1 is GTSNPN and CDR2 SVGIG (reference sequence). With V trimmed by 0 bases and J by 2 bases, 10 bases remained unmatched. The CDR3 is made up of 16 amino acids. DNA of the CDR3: TGTGCCTGGAGTGTACTTGGGGGGGGGATTGCCTACGAGCAGTACTTC. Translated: CAWSVLGGGIAYEQYF.

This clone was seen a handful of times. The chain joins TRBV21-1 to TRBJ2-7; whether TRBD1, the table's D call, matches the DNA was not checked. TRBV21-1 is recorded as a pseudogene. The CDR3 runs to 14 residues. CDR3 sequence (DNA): TGTGCCAGCAGCAAAGCCTCGGACAGGGGCGAGCAGTACTTC. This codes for CASSKASDRGEQYF.

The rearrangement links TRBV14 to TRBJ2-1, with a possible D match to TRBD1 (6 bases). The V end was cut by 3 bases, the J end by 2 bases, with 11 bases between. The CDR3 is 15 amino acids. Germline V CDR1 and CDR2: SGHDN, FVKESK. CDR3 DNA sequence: TGTGCCAGCAGCCAGGGGGCAGGGGCCTACAATGAGCAGTTCTTC. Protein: CASSQGAGAYNEQFF.